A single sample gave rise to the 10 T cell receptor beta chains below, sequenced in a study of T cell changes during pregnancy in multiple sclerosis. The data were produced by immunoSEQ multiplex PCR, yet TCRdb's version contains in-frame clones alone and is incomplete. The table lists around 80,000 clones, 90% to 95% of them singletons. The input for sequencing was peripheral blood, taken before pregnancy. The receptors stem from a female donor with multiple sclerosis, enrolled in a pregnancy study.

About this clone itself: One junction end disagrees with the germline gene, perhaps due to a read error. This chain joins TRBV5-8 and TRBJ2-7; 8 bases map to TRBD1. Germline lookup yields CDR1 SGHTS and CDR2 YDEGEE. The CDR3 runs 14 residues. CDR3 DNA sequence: TGTGCCAGCAGCTTACAGGGGGAAAGGGGCTCCCAGGACTTC. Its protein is CASSLQGERGSQDF.

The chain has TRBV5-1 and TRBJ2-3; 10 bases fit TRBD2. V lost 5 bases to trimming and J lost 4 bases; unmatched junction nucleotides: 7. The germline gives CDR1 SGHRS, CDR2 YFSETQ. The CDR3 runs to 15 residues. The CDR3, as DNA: TGCGCCAGCAGTCTAGCGGGAGTGGGGCCAGATACGCAGTATTTT. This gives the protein CASSLAGVGPDTQYF. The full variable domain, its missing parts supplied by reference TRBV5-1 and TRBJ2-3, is KAGVTQTPRYLIKTRGQQVTLSCSPISGHRSVSWYQQTPGQGLQFLFEYFSETQRNKGNFPGRFSGRQFSNSRSEMNVSTLELGDSALYLCASSLAGVGPDTQYFGPGTRLTVL.

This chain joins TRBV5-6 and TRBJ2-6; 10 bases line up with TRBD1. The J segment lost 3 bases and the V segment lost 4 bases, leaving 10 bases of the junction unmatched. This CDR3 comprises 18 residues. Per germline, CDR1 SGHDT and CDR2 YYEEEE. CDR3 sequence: CASSLDRGTSSGANVLTF. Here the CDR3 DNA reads TGTGCCAGCAGCCTGGACAGGGGGACGTCTAGTGGGGCCAACGTCCTGACTTTC.

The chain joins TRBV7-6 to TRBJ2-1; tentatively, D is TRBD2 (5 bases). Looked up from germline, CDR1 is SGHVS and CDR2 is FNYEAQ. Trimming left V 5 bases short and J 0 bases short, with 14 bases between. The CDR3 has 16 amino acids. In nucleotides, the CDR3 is TGTGCCAGCAGCCCCAAGAGCGGAAGCTCCTACAATGAGCAGTTCTTC. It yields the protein CASSPKSGSSYNEQFF. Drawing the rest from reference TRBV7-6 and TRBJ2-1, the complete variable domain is GAGVSQSPRYKVTKRGQDVALRCDPISGHVSLYWYRQALGQGPEFLTYFNYEAQQDKSGLPNDRFSAERPEGSISTLTIQRTEQRDSAMYRCASSPKSGSSYNEQFFGPGTRLTVL.

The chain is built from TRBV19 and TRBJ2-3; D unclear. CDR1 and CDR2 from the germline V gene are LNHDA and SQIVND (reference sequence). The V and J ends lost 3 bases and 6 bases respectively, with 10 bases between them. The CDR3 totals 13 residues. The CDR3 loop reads CASSISLADTQYF. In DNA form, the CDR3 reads TGTGCCAGTAGTATTAGCCTCGCGGATACGCAGTATTTT.

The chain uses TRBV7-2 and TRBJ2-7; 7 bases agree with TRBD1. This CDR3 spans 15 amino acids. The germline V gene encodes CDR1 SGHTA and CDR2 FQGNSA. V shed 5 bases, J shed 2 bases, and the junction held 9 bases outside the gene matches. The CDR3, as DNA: TGTGCCAGCAGCATAAGACAGGGCGGGCCCTACGAGCAGTACTTC. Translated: CASSIRQGGPYEQYF. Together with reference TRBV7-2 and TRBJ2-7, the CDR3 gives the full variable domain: GAGVSQSPSNKVTEKGKDVELRCDPISGHTALYWYRQSLGQGLEFLIYFQGNSAPDKSGLPSDRFSAERTGGSVSTLTIQRTQQEDSAVYLCASSIRQGGPYEQYFGPGTRLTVT.

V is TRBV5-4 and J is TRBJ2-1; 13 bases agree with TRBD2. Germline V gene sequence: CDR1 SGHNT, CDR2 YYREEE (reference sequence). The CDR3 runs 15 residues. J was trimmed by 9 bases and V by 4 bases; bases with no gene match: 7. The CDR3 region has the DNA TGTGCCAGCAGCCCCCGACTAGCGGGAGGTACTGAGCAGTTCTTC. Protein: CASSPRLAGGTEQFF.

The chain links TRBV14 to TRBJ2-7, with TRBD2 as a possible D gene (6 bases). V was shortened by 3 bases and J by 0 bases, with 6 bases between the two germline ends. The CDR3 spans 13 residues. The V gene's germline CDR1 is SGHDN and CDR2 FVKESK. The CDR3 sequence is CASSHGSSYEQYF. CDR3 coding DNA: TGTGCCAGCAGCCACGGGAGCTCCTACGAGCAGTACTTC.

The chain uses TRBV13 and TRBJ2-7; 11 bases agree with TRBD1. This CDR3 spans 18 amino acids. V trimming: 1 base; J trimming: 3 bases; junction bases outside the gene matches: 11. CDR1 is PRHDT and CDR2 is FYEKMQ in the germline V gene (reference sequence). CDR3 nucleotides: TGTGCCAGCAGCTTAGTAGCTGGACAGGGGGCCAGAGGCTACGAGCAGTACTTC. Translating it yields CASSLVAGQGARGYEQYF.

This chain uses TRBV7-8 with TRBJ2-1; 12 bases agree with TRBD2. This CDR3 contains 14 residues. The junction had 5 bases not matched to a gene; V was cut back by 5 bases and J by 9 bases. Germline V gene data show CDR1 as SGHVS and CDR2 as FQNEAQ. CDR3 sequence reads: CASSIGLAGIEQFF. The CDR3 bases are TGTGCCAGCAGCATCGGACTAGCGGGAATTGAGCAGTTCTTC.